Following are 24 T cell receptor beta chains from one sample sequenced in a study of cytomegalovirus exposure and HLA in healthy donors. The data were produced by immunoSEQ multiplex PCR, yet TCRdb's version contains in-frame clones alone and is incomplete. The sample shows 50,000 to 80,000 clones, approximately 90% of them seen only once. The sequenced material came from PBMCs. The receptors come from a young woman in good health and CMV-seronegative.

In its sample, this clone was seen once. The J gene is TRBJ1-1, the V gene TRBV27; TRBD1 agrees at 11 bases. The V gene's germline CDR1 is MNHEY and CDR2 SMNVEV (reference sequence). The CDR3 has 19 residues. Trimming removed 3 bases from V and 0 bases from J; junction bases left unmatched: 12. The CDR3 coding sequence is TGTGCCAGCAGTTTCTCCCCGTGGACAGGGGGCCTCATGAACACTGAAGCTTTCTTT. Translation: CASSFSPWTGGLMNTEAFF.

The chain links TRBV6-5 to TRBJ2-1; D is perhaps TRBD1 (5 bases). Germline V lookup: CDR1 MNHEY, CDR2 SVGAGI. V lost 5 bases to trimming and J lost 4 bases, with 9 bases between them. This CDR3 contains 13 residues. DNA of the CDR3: TGTGCCAGCAGTGTGGACATGTACAATGAGCAGTTCTTC. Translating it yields CASSVDMYNEQFF.

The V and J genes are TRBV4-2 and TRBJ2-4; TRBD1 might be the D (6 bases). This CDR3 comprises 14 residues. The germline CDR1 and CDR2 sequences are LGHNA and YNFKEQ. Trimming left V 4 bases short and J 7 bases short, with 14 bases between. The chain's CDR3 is CASSPRQALNIQYF. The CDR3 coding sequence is TGTGCCAGCAGCCCCAGACAGGCTTTGAACATTCAGTACTTC.

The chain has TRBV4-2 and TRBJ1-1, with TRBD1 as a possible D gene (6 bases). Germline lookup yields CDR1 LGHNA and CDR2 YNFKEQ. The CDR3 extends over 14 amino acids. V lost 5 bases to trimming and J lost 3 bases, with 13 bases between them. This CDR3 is CASSFRGSYTEAFF. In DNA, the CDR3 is TGTGCCAGCAGCTTCAGGGGTTCCTACACTGAAGCTTTCTTT.

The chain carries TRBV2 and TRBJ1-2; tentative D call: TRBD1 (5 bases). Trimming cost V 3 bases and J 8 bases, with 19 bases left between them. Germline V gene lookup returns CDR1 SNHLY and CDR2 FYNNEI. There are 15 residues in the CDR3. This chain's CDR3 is CASSDTRRPTGGYTF. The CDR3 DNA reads TGTGCCAGCAGTGATACGCGACGCCCTACAGGAGGCTACACCTTC.

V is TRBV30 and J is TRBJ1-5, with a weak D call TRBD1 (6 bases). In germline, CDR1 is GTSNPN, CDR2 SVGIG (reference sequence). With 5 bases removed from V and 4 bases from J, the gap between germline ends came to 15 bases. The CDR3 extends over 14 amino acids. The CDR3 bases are TGTGCCTGGCAAGAAGGGACACTTAATCAGCCCCAGCATTTT. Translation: CAWQEGTLNQPQHF.

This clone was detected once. The CDR3 is CAWRTSGAGYYGYTF. The CDR3, as DNA: TGTGCCTGGAGGACATCAGGGGCTGGATACTATGGCTACACCTTC. The V gene is TRBV30, the J gene TRBJ1-2; tentative D call: TRBD1 (6 bases). In germline, CDR1 is GTSNPN, CDR2 SVGIG (reference sequence). Trimming took 3 bases from V and 3 from J, leaving 17 bases between them. This CDR3 is 15 amino acids long.

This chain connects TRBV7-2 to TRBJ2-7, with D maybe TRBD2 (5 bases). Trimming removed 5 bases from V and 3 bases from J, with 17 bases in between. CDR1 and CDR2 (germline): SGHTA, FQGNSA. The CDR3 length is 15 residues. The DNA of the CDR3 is TGTGCCAGCAGCCCTCAGGCGGGCATTGTCTACGAGCAGTACTTC. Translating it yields CASSPQAGIVYEQYF.

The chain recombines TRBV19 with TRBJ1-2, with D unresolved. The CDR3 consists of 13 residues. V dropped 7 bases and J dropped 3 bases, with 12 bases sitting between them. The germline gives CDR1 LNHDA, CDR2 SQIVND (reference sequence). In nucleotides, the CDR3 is TGTGCCAGTACCGTGAGAATGGACTATGGCTACACCTTC. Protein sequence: CASTVRMDYGYTF.

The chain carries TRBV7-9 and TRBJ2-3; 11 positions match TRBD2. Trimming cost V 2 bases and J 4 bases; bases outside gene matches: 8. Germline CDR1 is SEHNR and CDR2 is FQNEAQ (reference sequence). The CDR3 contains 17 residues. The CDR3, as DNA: TGTGCCAGCAGCTTATATATGACTAGCGGGAAAGCAGATACGCAGTATTTT. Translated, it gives CASSLYMTSGKADTQYF. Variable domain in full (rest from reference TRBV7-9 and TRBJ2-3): DTGVSQNPRHKITKRGQNVTFRCDPISEHNRLYWYRQTLGQGPEFLTYFQNEAQLEKSRLLSDRFSAERPKGSFSTLEIQRTEQGDSAMYLCASSLYMTSGKADTQYFGPGTRLTVL.

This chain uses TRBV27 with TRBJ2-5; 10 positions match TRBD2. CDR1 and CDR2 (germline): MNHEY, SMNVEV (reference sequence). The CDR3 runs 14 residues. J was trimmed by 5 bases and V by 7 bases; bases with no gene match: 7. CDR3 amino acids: CASTSGGAAETQYF. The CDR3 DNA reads TGTGCCAGCACCAGCGGGGGGGCCGCGGAGACCCAGTACTTC.

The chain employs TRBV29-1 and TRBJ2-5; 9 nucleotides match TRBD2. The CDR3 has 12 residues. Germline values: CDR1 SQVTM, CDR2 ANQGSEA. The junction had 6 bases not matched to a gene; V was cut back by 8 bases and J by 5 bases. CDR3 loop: CSLLAGHETQYF. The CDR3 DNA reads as TGCAGCCTCCTAGCGGGACACGAGACCCAGTACTTC. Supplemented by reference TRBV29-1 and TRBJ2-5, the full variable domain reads SAVISQKPSRDICQRGTSLTIQCQVDSQVTMMFWYRQQPGQSLTLIATANQGSEATYESGFVIDKFPISRPNLTFSTLTVSNMSPEDSSIYLCSLLAGHETQYFGPGTRLLVL.

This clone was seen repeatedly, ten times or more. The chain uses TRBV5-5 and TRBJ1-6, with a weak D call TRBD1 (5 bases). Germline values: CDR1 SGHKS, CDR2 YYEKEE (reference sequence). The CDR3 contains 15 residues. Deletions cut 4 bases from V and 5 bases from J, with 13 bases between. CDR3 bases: TGTGCCAGCAGCATGGCAGGGTACGATAATTCACCCCTCCACTTT. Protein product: CASSMAGYDNSPLHF.

The CDR3 is CASSVDRGRNTEAFF. CDR3 DNA: TGTGCCAGCAGCGTAGACAGGGGGAGGAACACTGAAGCTTTCTTT. The gene calls are TRBV9 and TRBJ1-1; 8 positions agree with TRBD1. The CDR3 covers 15 residues. V lost 0 bases, J lost 1 base, and 2 bases stayed unmatched. Germline CDR1 is SGDLS and CDR2 is YYNGEE.

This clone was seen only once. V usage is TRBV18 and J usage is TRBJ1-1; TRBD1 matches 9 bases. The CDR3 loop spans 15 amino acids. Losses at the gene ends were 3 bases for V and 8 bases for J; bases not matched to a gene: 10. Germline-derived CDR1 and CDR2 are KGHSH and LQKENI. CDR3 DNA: TGTGCCAGCTCACCGGGACAGGGTGCGCTCGTGGAAGCTTTCTTT. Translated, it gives CASSPGQGALVEAFF.

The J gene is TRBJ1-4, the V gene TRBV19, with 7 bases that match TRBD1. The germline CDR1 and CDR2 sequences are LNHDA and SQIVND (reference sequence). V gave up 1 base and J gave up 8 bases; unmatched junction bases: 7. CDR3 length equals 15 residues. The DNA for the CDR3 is TGTGCCAGTAGTATAGCAACTTCACAGGGGGAAAAACTGTTTTTT. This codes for CASSIATSQGEKLFF.

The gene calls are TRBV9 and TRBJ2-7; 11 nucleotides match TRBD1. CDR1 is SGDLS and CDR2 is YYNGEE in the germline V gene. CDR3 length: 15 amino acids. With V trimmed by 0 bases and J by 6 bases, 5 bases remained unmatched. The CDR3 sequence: CASSVAGQGGTEQYF. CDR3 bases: TGTGCCAGCAGCGTAGCGGGACAGGGGGGGACCGAGCAGTACTTC.

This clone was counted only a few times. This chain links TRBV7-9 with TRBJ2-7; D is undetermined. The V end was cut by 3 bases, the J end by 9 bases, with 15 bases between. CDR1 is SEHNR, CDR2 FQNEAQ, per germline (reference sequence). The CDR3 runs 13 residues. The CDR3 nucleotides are TGTGCCAGCAGCTTCCAACAGCCAGGTGTGCAGTACTTC. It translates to CASSFQQPGVQYF. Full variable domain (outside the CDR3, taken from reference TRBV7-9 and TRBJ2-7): DTGVSQNPRHKITKRGQNVTFRCDPISEHNRLYWYRQTLGQGPEFLTYFQNEAQLEKSRLLSDRFSAERPKGSFSTLEIQRTEQGDSAMYLCASSFQQPGVQYFGPGTRLTVT.

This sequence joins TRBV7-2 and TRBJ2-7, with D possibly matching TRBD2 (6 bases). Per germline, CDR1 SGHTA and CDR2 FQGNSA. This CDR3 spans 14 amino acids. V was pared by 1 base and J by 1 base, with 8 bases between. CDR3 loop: CASSLEGLSYEQYF. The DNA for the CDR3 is TGTGCCAGCAGCTTAGAGGGACTGTCCTACGAGCAGTACTTC.

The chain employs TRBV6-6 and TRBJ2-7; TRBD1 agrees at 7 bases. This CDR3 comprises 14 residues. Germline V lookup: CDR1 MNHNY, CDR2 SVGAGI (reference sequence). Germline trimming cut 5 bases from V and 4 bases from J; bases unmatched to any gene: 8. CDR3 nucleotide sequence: TGTGCCAGCAGTAAGCCCGGGACAGAATACGAGCAGTACTTC. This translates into CASSKPGTEYEQYF.

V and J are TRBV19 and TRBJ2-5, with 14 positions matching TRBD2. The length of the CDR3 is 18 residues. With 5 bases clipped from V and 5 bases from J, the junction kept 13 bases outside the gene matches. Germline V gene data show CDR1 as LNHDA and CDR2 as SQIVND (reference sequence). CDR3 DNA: TGTGCCAGTAGTCCGCAGACTAGCGGGAGGGCCGGGAGGGAGACCCAGTACTTC. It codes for CASSPQTSGRAGRETQYF.

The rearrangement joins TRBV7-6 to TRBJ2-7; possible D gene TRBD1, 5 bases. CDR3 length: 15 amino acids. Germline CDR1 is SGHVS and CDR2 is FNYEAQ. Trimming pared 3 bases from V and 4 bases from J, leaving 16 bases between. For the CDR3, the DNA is TGTGCCAGCAGCTTCCGACAGAATCAACCTTACGAGCAGTACTTC. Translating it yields CASSFRQNQPYEQYF.

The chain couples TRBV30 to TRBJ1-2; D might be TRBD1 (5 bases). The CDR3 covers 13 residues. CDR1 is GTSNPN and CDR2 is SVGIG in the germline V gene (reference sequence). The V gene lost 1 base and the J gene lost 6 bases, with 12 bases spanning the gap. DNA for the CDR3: TGTGCCTGGAGTGGCAGGGTGAGAAATGGCTACACCTTC. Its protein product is CAWSGRVRNGYTF.

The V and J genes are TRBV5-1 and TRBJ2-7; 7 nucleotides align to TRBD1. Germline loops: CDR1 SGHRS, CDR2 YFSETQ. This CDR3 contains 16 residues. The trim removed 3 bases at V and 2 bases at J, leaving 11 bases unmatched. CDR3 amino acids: CASSYQFPGTAYEQYF. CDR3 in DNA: TGCGCCAGCAGCTACCAATTTCCCGGGACAGCCTACGAGCAGTACTTC.